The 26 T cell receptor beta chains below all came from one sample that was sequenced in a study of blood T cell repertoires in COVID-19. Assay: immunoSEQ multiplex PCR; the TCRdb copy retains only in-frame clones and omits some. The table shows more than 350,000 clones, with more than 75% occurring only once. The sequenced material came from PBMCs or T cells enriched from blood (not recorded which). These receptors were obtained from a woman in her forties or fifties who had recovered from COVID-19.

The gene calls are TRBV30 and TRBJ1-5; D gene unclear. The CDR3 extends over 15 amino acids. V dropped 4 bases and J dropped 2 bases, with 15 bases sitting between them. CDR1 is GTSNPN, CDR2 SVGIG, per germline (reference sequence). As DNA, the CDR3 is TGTGCCTGGAAATTGGCAGGAGGAGGCAATCAGCCCCAGCATTTT. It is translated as CAWKLAGGGNQPQHF.

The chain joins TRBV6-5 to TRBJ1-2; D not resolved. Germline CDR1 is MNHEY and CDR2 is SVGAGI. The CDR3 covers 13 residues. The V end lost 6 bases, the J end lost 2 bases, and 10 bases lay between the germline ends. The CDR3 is CASRWKENYGYTF. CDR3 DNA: TGTGCCAGCAGATGGAAGGAGAACTATGGCTACACCTTC.

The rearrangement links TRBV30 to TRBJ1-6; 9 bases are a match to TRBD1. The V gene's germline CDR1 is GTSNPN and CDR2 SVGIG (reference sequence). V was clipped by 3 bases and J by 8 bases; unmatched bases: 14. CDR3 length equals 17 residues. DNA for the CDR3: TGTGCCTGGAGAAAGAGGACAGGGGATTTTGTGGATTCACCCCTCCACTTT. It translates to CAWRKRTGDFVDSPLHF.

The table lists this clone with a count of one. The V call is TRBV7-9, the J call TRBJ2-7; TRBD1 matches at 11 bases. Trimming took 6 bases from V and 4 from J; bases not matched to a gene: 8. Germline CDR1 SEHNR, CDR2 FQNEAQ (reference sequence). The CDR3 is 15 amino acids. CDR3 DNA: TGTGCCAGCAGGCCTTACGGGACAGGGGGGTACGAGCAGTACTTC. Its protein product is CASRPYGTGGYEQYF.

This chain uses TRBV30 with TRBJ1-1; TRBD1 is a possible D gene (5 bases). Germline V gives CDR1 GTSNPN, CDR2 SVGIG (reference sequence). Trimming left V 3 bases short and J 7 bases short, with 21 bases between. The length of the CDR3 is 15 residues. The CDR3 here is CAWSDITRDSGEAFF. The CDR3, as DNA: TGTGCCTGGAGCGATATAACCAGGGATTCAGGTGAAGCTTTCTTT.

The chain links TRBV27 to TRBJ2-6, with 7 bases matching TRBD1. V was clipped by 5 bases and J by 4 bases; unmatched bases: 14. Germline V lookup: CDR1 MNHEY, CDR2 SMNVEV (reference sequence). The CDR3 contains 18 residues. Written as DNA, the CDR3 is TGTGCCAGCAGTAAGATCAGGGGGAGCTCTGAAGGGGCCAACGTCCTGACTTTC. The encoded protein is CASSKIRGSSEGANVLTF. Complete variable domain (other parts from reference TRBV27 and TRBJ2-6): EAQVTQNPRYLITVTGKKLTVTCSQNMNHEYMSWYRQDPGLGLRQIYYSMNVEVTDKGDVPEGYKVSRKEKRNFPLILESPSPNQTSLYFCASSKIRGSSEGANVLTFGAGSRLTVL.

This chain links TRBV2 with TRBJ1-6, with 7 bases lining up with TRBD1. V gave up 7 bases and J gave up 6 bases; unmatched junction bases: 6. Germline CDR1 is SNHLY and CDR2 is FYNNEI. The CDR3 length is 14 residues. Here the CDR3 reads CASNRDRVNSPLHF. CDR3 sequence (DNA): TGTGCCAGCAACCGGGACAGAGTTAATTCACCCCTCCACTTT.

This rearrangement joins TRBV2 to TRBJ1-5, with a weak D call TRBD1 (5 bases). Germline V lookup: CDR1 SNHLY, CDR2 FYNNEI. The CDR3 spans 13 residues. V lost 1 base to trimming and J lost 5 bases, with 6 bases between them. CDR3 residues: CASSEEGDQPQHF. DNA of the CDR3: TGTGCCAGCAGTGAAGAAGGGGATCAGCCCCAGCATTTT.

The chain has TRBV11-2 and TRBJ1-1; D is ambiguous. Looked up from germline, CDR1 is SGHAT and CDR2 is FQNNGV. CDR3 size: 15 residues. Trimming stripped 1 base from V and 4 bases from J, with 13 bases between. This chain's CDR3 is CASSLVAGGGTEAFF. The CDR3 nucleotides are TGTGCCAGCAGCTTAGTGGCTGGAGGAGGCACTGAAGCTTTCTTT.

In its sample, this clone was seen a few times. This CDR3 reads CASSQDSFGNTEAFF. Here the CDR3 DNA reads TGCGCCAGCAGCCAAGATAGCTTTGGGAACACTGAAGCTTTCTTT. The chain recombines TRBV4-1 with TRBJ1-1, with unresolved D. Germline CDR1 is MGHRA and CDR2 is YSYEKL. The CDR3 sequence is 15 residues long. V shed 0 bases and J shed 1 base, with 9 bases lying between them.

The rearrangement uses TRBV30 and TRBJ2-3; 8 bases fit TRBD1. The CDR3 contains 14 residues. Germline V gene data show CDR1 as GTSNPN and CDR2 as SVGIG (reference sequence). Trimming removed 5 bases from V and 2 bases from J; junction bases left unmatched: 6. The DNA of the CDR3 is TGTGCCTGGGAGACGGGACAGGACACAGATACGCAGTATTTT. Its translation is CAWETGQDTDTQYF.

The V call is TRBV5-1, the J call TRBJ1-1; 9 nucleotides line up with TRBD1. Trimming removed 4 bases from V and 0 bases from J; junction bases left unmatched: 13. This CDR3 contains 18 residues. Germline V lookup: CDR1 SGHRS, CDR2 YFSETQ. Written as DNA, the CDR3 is TGCGCCAGCAGCCTGGAGGGACAGGGATTCCTTGTGAACACTGAAGCTTTCTTT. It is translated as CASSLEGQGFLVNTEAFF. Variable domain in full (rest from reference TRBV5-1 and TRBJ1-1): KAGVTQTPRYLIKTRGQQVTLSCSPISGHRSVSWYQQTPGQGLQFLFEYFSETQRNKGNFPGRFSGRQFSNSRSEMNVSTLELGDSALYLCASSLEGQGFLVNTEAFFGQGTRLTVV.

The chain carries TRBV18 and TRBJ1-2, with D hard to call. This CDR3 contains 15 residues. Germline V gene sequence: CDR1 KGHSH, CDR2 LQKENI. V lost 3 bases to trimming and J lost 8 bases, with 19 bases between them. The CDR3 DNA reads TGTGCCAGCTCACCTCGGAGGAGCCTCTTGGGCGGCTACACCTTC. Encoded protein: CASSPRRSLLGGYTF.

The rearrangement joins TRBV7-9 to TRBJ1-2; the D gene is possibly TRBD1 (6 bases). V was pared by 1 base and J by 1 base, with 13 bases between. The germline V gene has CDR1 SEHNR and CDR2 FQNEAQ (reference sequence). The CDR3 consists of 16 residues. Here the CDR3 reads CASSLDVTGLNYGYTF. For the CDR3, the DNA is TGTGCCAGCAGCTTAGACGTGACAGGCCTTAACTATGGCTACACCTTC.

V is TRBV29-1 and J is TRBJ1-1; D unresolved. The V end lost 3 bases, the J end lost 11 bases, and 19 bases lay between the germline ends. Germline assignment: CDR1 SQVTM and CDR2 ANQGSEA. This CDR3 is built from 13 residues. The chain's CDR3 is CSVDGGGRRTAFF. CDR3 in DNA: TGCAGCGTTGATGGTGGAGGGCGCCGAACGGCTTTCTTT.

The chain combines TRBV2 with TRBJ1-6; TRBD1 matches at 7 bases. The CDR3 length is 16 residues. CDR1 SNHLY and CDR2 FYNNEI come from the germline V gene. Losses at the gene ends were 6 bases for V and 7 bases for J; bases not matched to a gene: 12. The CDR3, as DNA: TGTGCCAGCAGAGAGCAACCGGGACAGCAGAATTCACCCCTCCACTTT. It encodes CASREQPGQQNSPLHF.

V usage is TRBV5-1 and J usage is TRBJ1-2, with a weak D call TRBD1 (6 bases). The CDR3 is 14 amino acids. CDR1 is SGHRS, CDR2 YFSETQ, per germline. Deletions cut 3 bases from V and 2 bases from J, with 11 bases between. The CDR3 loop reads CASSSHRENYGYTF. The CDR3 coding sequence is TGCGCCAGCAGCTCGCACAGGGAAAACTATGGCTACACCTTC. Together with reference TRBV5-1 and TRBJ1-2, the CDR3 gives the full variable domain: KAGVTQTPRYLIKTRGQQVTLSCSPISGHRSVSWYQQTPGQGLQFLFEYFSETQRNKGNFPGRFSGRQFSNSRSEMNVSTLELGDSALYLCASSSHRENYGYTFGSGTRLTVV.

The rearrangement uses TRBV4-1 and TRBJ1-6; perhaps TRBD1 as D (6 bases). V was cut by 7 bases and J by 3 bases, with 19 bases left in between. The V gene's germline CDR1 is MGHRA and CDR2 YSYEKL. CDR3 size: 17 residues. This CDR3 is CASTSDLTGIYNSPLHF. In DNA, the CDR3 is TGCGCCAGCACGTCCGACCTTACAGGGATCTATAATTCACCCCTCCACTTT.

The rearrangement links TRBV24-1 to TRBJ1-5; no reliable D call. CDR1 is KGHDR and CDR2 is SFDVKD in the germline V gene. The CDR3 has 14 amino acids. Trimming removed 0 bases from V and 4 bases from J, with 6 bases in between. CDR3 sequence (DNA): TGTGCCACCAGTGATTTGTGGGAGAATCAGCCCCAGCATTTT. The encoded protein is CATSDLWENQPQHF.

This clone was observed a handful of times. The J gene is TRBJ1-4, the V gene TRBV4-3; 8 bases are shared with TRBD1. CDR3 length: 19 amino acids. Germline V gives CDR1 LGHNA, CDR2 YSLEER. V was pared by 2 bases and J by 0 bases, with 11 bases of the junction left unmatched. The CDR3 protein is CASSQNVRRGRPTNEKLFF. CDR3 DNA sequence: TGCGCCAGCAGCCAAAATGTCCGCAGGGGGCGTCCAACTAATGAAAAACTGTTTTTT.

DNA of the CDR3: TGTGCCAGCAGCCCCGACGGGTTGGGCAATCAGCCCCAGCATTTT. It specifies CASSPDGLGNQPQHF. The chain combines TRBV6-2 or TRBV6-3 with TRBJ1-5; D not resolved. Trimming cost V 6 bases and J 2 bases, with 14 bases left between them. There are 15 residues in the CDR3. From germline, CDR1 is MNHEY and CDR2 SVGEGT.

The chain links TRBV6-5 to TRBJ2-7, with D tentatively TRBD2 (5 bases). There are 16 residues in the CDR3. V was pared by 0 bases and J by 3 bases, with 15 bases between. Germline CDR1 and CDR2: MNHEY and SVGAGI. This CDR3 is CASSYSKGRGDYEQYF. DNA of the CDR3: TGTGCCAGCAGTTACTCGAAAGGTCGGGGAGACTACGAGCAGTACTTC.

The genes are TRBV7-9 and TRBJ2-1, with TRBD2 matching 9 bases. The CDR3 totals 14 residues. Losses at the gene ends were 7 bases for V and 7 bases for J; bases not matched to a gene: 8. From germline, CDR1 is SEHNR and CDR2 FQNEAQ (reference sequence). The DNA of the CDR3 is TGTGCCAGCACCTGGGGCGGGGGGGCGAATGAGCAGTTCTTC. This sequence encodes CASTWGGGANEQFF.

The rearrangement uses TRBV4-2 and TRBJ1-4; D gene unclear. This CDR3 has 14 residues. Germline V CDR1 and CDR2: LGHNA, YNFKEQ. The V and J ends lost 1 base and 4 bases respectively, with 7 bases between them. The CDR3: CASSQAGLNEKLFF. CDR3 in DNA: TGTGCCAGCAGCCAAGCTGGGCTTAATGAAAAACTGTTTTTT.

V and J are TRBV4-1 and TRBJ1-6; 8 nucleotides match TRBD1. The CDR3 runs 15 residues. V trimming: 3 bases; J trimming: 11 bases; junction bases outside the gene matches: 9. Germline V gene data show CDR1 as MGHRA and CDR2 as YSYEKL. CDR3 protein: CASSQVTDRVTPLHF. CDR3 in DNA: TGCGCCAGCAGCCAGGTTACGGACAGGGTGACACCCCTCCACTTT.

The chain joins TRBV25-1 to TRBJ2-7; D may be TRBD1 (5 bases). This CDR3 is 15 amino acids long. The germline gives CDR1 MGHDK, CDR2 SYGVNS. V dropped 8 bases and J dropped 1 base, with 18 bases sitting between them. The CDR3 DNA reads TGTGCCAGCCAGAAGTCAGCAGGGCTATCCTACGAGCAGTACTTC. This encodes CASQKSAGLSYEQYF.